These T cell receptor beta chains were read from a single sample in a study of T cell responses to AZD1222 COVID-19 vaccine. Generated by immunoSEQ multiplex PCR, the TCRdb table keeps only in-frame clones and is missing some. The sample has fewer than 150,000 clones; 87% are singletons. The material was peripheral blood, obtained on day 0 of AZD1222 vaccination. These receptors originate from an adult in good health. Both conserved end residues are part of each CDR3. Fields, in order: clone size, D gene, V gene, J gene, CDR3 protein, CDR3 DNA. A D gene is named only where the DNA matches it firmly. Size is stated for part of the rows, as once, few or many counts, or as a class when the clone is expanded.

clone size: .
D gene: .
V gene: TRBV7-3
J gene: TRBJ2-5
CDR3 protein: CASSFRLGETQYF
CDR3 DNA: TGTGCCAGCAGCTTTCGGCTGGGGGAGACCCAGTACTTC

clone size: once
D gene: .
V gene: TRBV7-9
J gene: TRBJ1-5
CDR3 protein: CASSLGAGEVNQPQHF
CDR3 DNA: TGTGCCAGCAGCTTAGGGGCAGGGGAGGTCAATCAGCCCCAGCATTTT

clone size: once
D gene: TRBD2
V gene: TRBV6-5
J gene: TRBJ2-7
CDR3 protein: CASSWGTSGDIEQYF
CDR3 DNA: TGTGCCAGCAGTTGGGGGACTAGCGGGGACATCGAGCAGTACTTC

clone size: .
D gene: .
V gene: TRBV4-1
J gene: TRBJ1-2
CDR3 protein: CASSQEFRSFTYGYTF
CDR3 DNA: TGCGCCAGCAGCCAAGAGTTTCGGAGCTTCACCTATGGCTACACCTTC

clone size: .
D gene: TRBD2
V gene: TRBV7-3
J gene: TRBJ2-2
CDR3 protein: CASSLTSGADTGELFF
CDR3 DNA: TGTGCCAGCAGCTTAACAAGCGGGGCCGACACCGGGGAGCTGTTTTTT

clone size: once
D gene: .
V gene: TRBV4-3
J gene: TRBJ1-2
CDR3 protein: CASSQDAGNYGYTF
CDR3 DNA: TGCGCCAGCAGCCAAGATGCCGGGAACTATGGCTACACCTTC

clone size: .
D gene: TRBD1
V gene: TRBV30
J gene: TRBJ2-7
CDR3 protein: CAWRRTGSYEQYF
CDR3 DNA: TGTGCCTGGAGGCGGACAGGCTCCTACGAGCAGTACTTC

clone size: .
D gene: .
V gene: TRBV11-2
J gene: TRBJ1-6
CDR3 protein: CASSLGAERLNSPLHF
CDR3 DNA: TGTGCCAGCAGCTTAGGGGCTGAGAGACTAAATTCACCCCTCCACTTT

clone size: few
D gene: TRBD1
V gene: TRBV28
J gene: TRBJ1-6
CDR3 protein: CASSPSGQGSSYNSPLHF
CDR3 DNA: TGTGCCAGCAGTCCCTCGGGACAGGGGAGCTCCTATAATTCACCCCTCCACTTT

clone size: .
D gene: .
V gene: TRBV10-3
J gene: TRBJ1-2
CDR3 protein: CAVAGGTDGYTF
CDR3 DNA: TGTGCCGTGGCGGGGGGTACGGATGGCTACACCTTC

clone size: .
D gene: TRBD1
V gene: TRBV29-1
J gene: TRBJ1-4
CDR3 protein: CSVGQGDEKLFF
CDR3 DNA: TGCAGCGTTGGACAGGGTGACGAAAAACTGTTTTTT

clone size: once
D gene: TRBD1
V gene: TRBV5-4
J gene: TRBJ2-7
CDR3 protein: CASSLVRDRGTEQYF
CDR3 DNA: TGTGCCAGCAGCTTGGTCCGGGACAGGGGGACCGAGCAGTACTTC

clone size: .
D gene: TRBD1
V gene: TRBV18
J gene: TRBJ2-7
CDR3 protein: CASSQTGTASYEQYF
CDR3 DNA: TGTGCCAGCTCACAAACCGGGACAGCTTCCTACGAGCAGTACTTC

clone size: few
D gene: .
V gene: TRBV3-1/TRBV3-2
J gene: TRBJ1-2
CDR3 protein: CASSHPDGTYGYTF
CDR3 DNA: TGTGCCAGCAGCCACCCGGACGGAACCTATGGCTACACCTTC

clone size: .
D gene: TRBD1
V gene: TRBV10-3
J gene: TRBJ1-1
CDR3 protein: CAISEGQGSTEAFF
CDR3 DNA: TGTGCCATCAGTGAGGGACAGGGTAGCACTGAAGCTTTCTTT

clone size: .
D gene: .
V gene: TRBV7-9
J gene: TRBJ2-5
CDR3 protein: CASSFSQETQYF
CDR3 DNA: TGTGCCAGCAGCTTCAGTCAAGAGACCCAGTACTTC

clone size: .
D gene: .
V gene: TRBV21-1
J gene: TRBJ1-4
CDR3 protein: CASSRPTGGYNEKLFF
CDR3 DNA: TGTGCCAGCAGCAGGCCGACAGGGGGTTATAATGAAAAACTGTTTTTT

clone size: .
D gene: TRBD1
V gene: TRBV6-5
J gene: TRBJ1-5
CDR3 protein: CAGSEDRGQPQHF
CDR3 DNA: TGTGCCGGCTCCGAGGACAGGGGCCAGCCCCAGCATTTT

clone size: .
D gene: TRBD1
V gene: TRBV2
J gene: TRBJ1-2
CDR3 protein: CARRETGGSYGYTF
CDR3 DNA: TGTGCCAGAAGGGAGACAGGGGGATCATATGGCTACACCTTC

clone size: .
D gene: TRBD2
V gene: TRBV3-1/TRBV3-2
J gene: TRBJ2-5
CDR3 protein: CASSRTSGGQETQYF
CDR3 DNA: TGTGCCAGCAGCCGGACTAGCGGGGGGCAAGAGACCCAGTACTTC

clone size: few
D gene: .
V gene: TRBV9
J gene: TRBJ1-6
CDR3 protein: CASSVRDSRSSYNSPLHF
CDR3 DNA: TGTGCCAGCAGCGTCCGTGACAGCAGAAGCTCCTATAATTCACCCCTCCACTTT

clone size: .
D gene: .
V gene: TRBV14
J gene: TRBJ2-2
CDR3 protein: CASSQWNTGELFF
CDR3 DNA: TGTGCCAGCAGCCAGTGGAACACCGGGGAGCTGTTTTTT

clone size: .
D gene: .
V gene: TRBV28
J gene: TRBJ1-1
CDR3 protein: CASSYYTEAFF
CDR3 DNA: TGTGCCAGCAGTTATTACACTGAAGCTTTCTTT

clone size: .
D gene: .
V gene: TRBV6-2/TRBV6-3
J gene: TRBJ2-7
CDR3 protein: CASSYSIRDEQYF
CDR3 DNA: TGTGCCAGCAGTTACTCGATCCGGGACGAGCAGTACTTC

clone size: .
D gene: TRBD2
V gene: TRBV28
J gene: TRBJ2-1
CDR3 protein: CASSFSPGAGLYNEQFF
CDR3 DNA: TGTGCCAGCAGTTTCTCCCCTGGAGCGGGGCTCTACAATGAGCAGTTCTTC

clone size: .
D gene: .
V gene: TRBV19
J gene: TRBJ2-7
CDR3 protein: CASSIVGQFSYEQYF
CDR3 DNA: TGTGCCAGTAGTATAGTAGGACAATTCTCCTACGAGCAGTACTTC

clone size: .
D gene: TRBD1
V gene: TRBV19
J gene: TRBJ2-1
CDR3 protein: CASSPTGTGASYNEQFF
CDR3 DNA: TGTGCCAGTAGTCCGACCGGGACAGGGGCATCCTACAATGAGCAGTTCTTC

clone size: .
D gene: .
V gene: TRBV5-4
J gene: TRBJ1-3
CDR3 protein: CASSFDRYSGNTIYF
CDR3 DNA: TGTGCCAGCAGCTTCGACCGCTACTCTGGAAACACCATATATTTT

clone size: .
D gene: TRBD1
V gene: TRBV7-9
J gene: TRBJ1-1
CDR3 protein: CASSFDFPLQGKNTEAFF
CDR3 DNA: TGTGCCAGCAGCTTCGATTTTCCCTTACAGGGGAAGAACACTGAAGCTTTCTTT

clone size: few
D gene: .
V gene: TRBV7-3
J gene: TRBJ1-1
CDR3 protein: CASSLTPLQGEGTEAFF
CDR3 DNA: TGTGCCAGCAGCTTAACGCCCCTCCAGGGAGAGGGCACTGAAGCTTTCTTT

clone size: .
D gene: TRBD2
V gene: TRBV7-9
J gene: TRBJ2-2
CDR3 protein: CASRPGLAGVSTGELFF
CDR3 DNA: TGTGCCAGCAGACCCGGACTAGCGGGGGTCTCCACCGGGGAGCTGTTTTTT

clone size: .
D gene: TRBD2
V gene: TRBV5-1
J gene: TRBJ2-3
CDR3 protein: CASSLGGLASSTDTQYF
CDR3 DNA: TGCGCCAGCAGCTTGGGGGGACTAGCCTCTAGCACAGATACGCAGTATTTT

clone size: .
D gene: .
V gene: TRBV5-4
J gene: TRBJ2-7
CDR3 protein: CASSWDGPREQYF
CDR3 DNA: TGTGCCAGCAGCTGGGACGGTCCTCGGGAGCAGTACTTC

clone size: .
D gene: .
V gene: TRBV6-5
J gene: TRBJ1-3
CDR3 protein: CASSYVAGNTIYF
CDR3 DNA: TGTGCCAGCAGTTATGTAGCTGGAAACACCATATATTTT

clone size: .
D gene: .
V gene: TRBV7-2
J gene: TRBJ1-5
CDR3 protein: CASSLGQSNQPQHF
CDR3 DNA: TGTGCCAGCAGCTTAGGGCAGAGCAATCAGCCCCAGCATTTT

clone size: .
D gene: .
V gene: TRBV21-1
J gene: TRBJ2-7
CDR3 protein: CASRERGDRSYEQYF
CDR3 DNA: TGTGCCAGCAGAGAACGGGGGGACCGATCATACGAGCAGTACTTC

clone size: .
D gene: TRBD1
V gene: TRBV5-4
J gene: TRBJ1-6
CDR3 protein: CASRPAGGPFFSPLHF
CDR3 DNA: TGTGCCAGCAGACCTGCAGGGGGCCCCTTTTTTTCACCCCTCCACTTT

clone size: .
D gene: .
V gene: TRBV18
J gene: TRBJ1-1
CDR3 protein: CASSPDRGFGEAFF
CDR3 DNA: TGTGCCAGCTCCCCAGACCGGGGGTTCGGTGAAGCTTTCTTT

clone size: .
D gene: .
V gene: TRBV27
J gene: TRBJ1-1
CDR3 protein: CASTGGTEAFF
CDR3 DNA: TGTGCCAGCACCGGAGGCACTGAAGCTTTCTTT

clone size: .
D gene: .
V gene: TRBV5-6
J gene: TRBJ2-4
CDR3 protein: CASSLDQTGIAKNIQYF
CDR3 DNA: TGTGCCAGCAGCTTAGACCAAACGGGGATAGCCAAAAACATTCAGTACTTC

clone size: .
D gene: .
V gene: TRBV11-1
J gene: TRBJ1-4
CDR3 protein: CASSLGRTNEKLFF
CDR3 DNA: TGTGCCAGCAGCTTAGGACGGACTAATGAAAAACTGTTTTTT

clone size: .
D gene: .
V gene: TRBV4-1
J gene: TRBJ1-1
CDR3 protein: CASSQVHTMNTEAFF
CDR3 DNA: TGCGCCAGCAGCCAAGTCCACACCATGAACACTGAAGCTTTCTTT

clone size: .
D gene: TRBD2
V gene: TRBV30
J gene: TRBJ2-3
CDR3 protein: CAWSIAGGSDTQYF
CDR3 DNA: TGTGCCTGGAGTATAGCGGGGGGATCAGATACGCAGTATTTT

clone size: .
D gene: .
V gene: TRBV30
J gene: TRBJ1-1
CDR3 protein: CASSGTEAFF
CDR3 DNA: TGTGCCTCATCGGGGACTGAAGCTTTCTTT

clone size: .
D gene: TRBD1
V gene: TRBV5-1
J gene: TRBJ1-4
CDR3 protein: CASSLGTGKEKLFF
CDR3 DNA: TGCGCCAGCAGCTTAGGGACAGGGAAAGAAAAACTGTTTTTT

clone size: .
D gene: .
V gene: TRBV5-8
J gene: TRBJ1-1
CDR3 protein: CASSPLGGRNTEAFF
CDR3 DNA: TGTGCCAGCAGCCCACTGGGTGGACGGAACACTGAAGCTTTCTTT

clone size: .
D gene: TRBD1
V gene: TRBV27
J gene: TRBJ2-5
CDR3 protein: CASSPSGQVSSKTQYF
CDR3 DNA: TGTGCCAGCAGCCCATCGGGACAGGTCTCAAGTAAGACCCAGTACTTC

clone size: .
D gene: .
V gene: TRBV24-1
J gene: TRBJ2-7
CDR3 protein: CATSDLTTSRQYF
CDR3 DNA: TGTGCCACCAGTGATTTGACGACGAGTAGGCAGTACTTC

clone size: .
D gene: TRBD1
V gene: TRBV12-3/TRBV12-4
J gene: TRBJ1-5
CDR3 protein: CASSGQGYQPQHF
CDR3 DNA: TGTGCCAGCAGTGGACAGGGCTATCAGCCCCAGCATTTT

clone size: .
D gene: .
V gene: TRBV7-9
J gene: TRBJ1-2
CDR3 protein: CASSLLGQNYGYTF
CDR3 DNA: TGTGCCAGCAGCCTACTTGGACAGAACTATGGCTACACCTTC

clone size: once
D gene: .
V gene: TRBV11-2
J gene: TRBJ2-1
CDR3 protein: CASSFRGGFNEQFF
CDR3 DNA: TGTGCCAGCAGCTTTCGGGGCGGCTTCAATGAGCAGTTCTTC

clone size: .
D gene: .
V gene: TRBV19
J gene: TRBJ1-1
CDR3 protein: CASRSASLNTEAFF
CDR3 DNA: TGTGCCAGTAGATCGGCCAGCCTGAACACTGAAGCTTTCTTT

clone size: .
D gene: .
V gene: TRBV7-8
J gene: TRBJ1-1
CDR3 protein: CASRDTENTEAFF
CDR3 DNA: TGTGCCAGCAGAGACACAGAGAACACTGAAGCTTTCTTT

clone size: .
D gene: TRBD2
V gene: TRBV14
J gene: TRBJ2-2
CDR3 protein: CASTPSGGATWTGELFF
CDR3 DNA: TGTGCCAGCACCCCCAGCGGGGGGGCCACTTGGACCGGGGAGCTGTTTTTT

clone size: .
D gene: .
V gene: TRBV24-1
J gene: TRBJ1-1
CDR3 protein: CATSDPTDGDTEAFF
CDR3 DNA: TGTGCCACCAGTGATCCAACAGACGGGGACACTGAAGCTTTCTTT

clone size: .
D gene: TRBD1
V gene: TRBV15
J gene: TRBJ1-1
CDR3 protein: CATSRAPWDRGTEAFF
CDR3 DNA: TGTGCCACCAGCAGAGCTCCGTGGGACAGGGGGACGGAAGCTTTCTTT

clone size: .
D gene: .
V gene: TRBV6-2/TRBV6-3
J gene: TRBJ2-3
CDR3 protein: CASSPPQAGVTDTQYF
CDR3 DNA: TGTGCCAGCAGTCCCCCCCAGGCGGGTGTCACAGATACGCAGTATTTT

clone size: .
D gene: .
V gene: TRBV2
J gene: TRBJ2-1
CDR3 protein: CAGGAVYNEQFF
CDR3 DNA: TGTGCCGGCGGGGCCGTCTACAATGAGCAGTTCTTC

clone size: .
D gene: .
V gene: TRBV6-5
J gene: TRBJ1-6
CDR3 protein: CASTRGGNSPLHF
CDR3 DNA: TGTGCCAGCACTCGAGGGGGGAATTCACCCCTCCACTTT